Listed below are T cell receptor beta chains from one sample, sequenced in a study of cytomegalovirus exposure and HLA in healthy donors. TCRdb's copy holds only in-frame clones and misses some; the assay was immunoSEQ multiplex PCR. The repertoire has about 110,000 clones, 90% to 97% of them found once; the top ten carry about 0.7%. The sequenced sample consisted of PBMCs. These receptor sequences come from a woman in her late teens or twenties in good health and CMV-seronegative. Both conserved end residues are part of each CDR3. The order of the fields is clone size, J gene, V gene, D gene, CDR3 DNA, CDR3 protein. A D gene is named only where the DNA matches it firmly. Part of the rows lack a size; the others show once, few, many or a class for expanded clones.

>-|TRBJ2-1|TRBV6-5|TRBD2
TGTGCCAGCAGTTACTCGACACTAGCGGGGAATGAGCAGTTCTTC
CASSYSTLAGNEQFF
>-|TRBJ1-2|TRBV28|-
TGTGCCCACAGTGGAAGGTCAAAAGACCCCCGTTTC
CAHSGRSKDPRF
>-|TRBJ1-2|TRBV2|-
TGTGCCAGCATGCCAAACACAGGTTCTCTCTATGGCTACACCTTC
CASMPNTGSLYGYTF
>once|TRBJ2-2|TRBV2|TRBD2
TGTGCCAGCCTCCTCTGGGGGGGTGACGGGGAGCTGTTTTTT
CASLLWGGDGELFF
>-|TRBJ1-1|TRBV7-3|-
TGTGCCAGCAGCCAAGGCCCCGGGACTGAAGCTTTCTTT
CASSQGPGTEAFF
>-|TRBJ1-2|TRBV5-6|-
TGTGCCAGCAGCTTGGCCGGTGGCGTAAGGGGCTATGGCTACACCTTC
CASSLAGGVRGYGYTF
>once|TRBJ1-5|TRBV5-6|-
TGTGCCAGCAGCTTATACGACCCGACACGTCAGCCCCAGCATTTT
CASSLYDPTRQPQHF
>-|TRBJ1-6|TRBV13|TRBD1
TGTGCCAGCAGCATAGACAGGGGCGGTGATTCACCCCTCCACTTT
CASSIDRGGDSPLHF
>-|TRBJ1-2|TRBV18|-
TGTGCCAGCTCAGAAGAGGACAGCCACATCCTCGATGGCTACACCTTC
CASSEEDSHILDGYTF
>-|TRBJ1-1|TRBV19|-
TGTGCCAGTAGGCAGGGTCACACTGAAGCTTTCTTT
CASRQGHTEAFF
>-|TRBJ1-3|TRBV7-2|-
TGTGCCAGCAGCACCAGCTCTGGAAACACCATATATTTT
CASSTSSGNTIYF
>-|TRBJ2-3|TRBV7-2|-
TGTGCCAGCAGCTCGTTGGTAGGGGATGCCGATACGCAGTATTTT
CASSSLVGDADTQYF
>-|TRBJ2-1|TRBV4-1|TRBD2
TGCGCCAGCAGCATCGGGACTACGAAGGGACTCTACAATGAGCAGTTCTTC
CASSIGTTKGLYNEQFF
>-|TRBJ1-4|TRBV5-6|TRBD1
TGTGCCAGCAGCTTGGAGGGCAGGGGGCGGGAAAAACTGTTTTTT
CASSLEGRGREKLFF
>-|TRBJ2-7|TRBV25-1|-
TGTGCCAGCAGTGAACCGGACAGTCCCTACGAGCAGTACTTC
CASSEPDSPYEQYF
>-|TRBJ2-5|TRBV5-6|TRBD2
TGTGCCAGCAGCTTGGCCGCGGCTAGCGGGGGGGAAAACCAAGAGACCCAGTACTTC
CASSLAAASGGENQETQYF
>-|TRBJ2-7|TRBV5-4|-
TGTGCCAGCAGCCCCCAGGAAAGTAGGTGGGAGCAGTACTTC
CASSPQESRWEQYF
>-|TRBJ2-1|TRBV5-6|-
TGTGCCAGCAGCTCCAGGGGATGGAGACAAAACAATGAGCAGTTCTTC
CASSSRGWRQNNEQFF
>-|TRBJ2-1|TRBV7-8|TRBD1
TGTGCCAGCAGCCTGGGCCTCGGACAGGGGGATGGGAATGAGCAGTTCTTC
CASSLGLGQGDGNEQFF
>-|TRBJ2-7|TRBV7-9|TRBD1
TGTGCCAGCAGCTTAGGACAGGGCCTGTACGAGCAGTACTTC
CASSLGQGLYEQYF
>-|TRBJ2-7|TRBV2|TRBD2
TGTGCCAGCAGTCCAGGGGGACTAGCGGCACTTTCCTACGAGCAGTACTTC
CASSPGGLAALSYEQYF
>-|TRBJ2-7|TRBV2|-
TGTGCCAGCAGTGGGGATGGGAGATCGGGAGAGCAGTACTTC
CASSGDGRSGEQYF
>once|TRBJ1-6|TRBV5-6|-
TGTGCCAGCAGCTTGGACAGCTATACCTTCCACTTT
CASSLDSYTFHF
>-|TRBJ2-7|TRBV2|TRBD1
TGTGCCAGCAATTCGGCCCCCAGGGGGTACTACGAGCAGTACTTC
CASNSAPRGYYEQYF
>-|TRBJ1-3|TRBV13|TRBD1
TGTGCCAGCAGCCCCGGACAGGGGGCGACTGGAAACACCATATATTTT
CASSPGQGATGNTIYF
>once|TRBJ2-5|TRBV28|TRBD1
TGTGCCAGCAGAGGCCGGACAGGGGGAAAAGAGACCCAGTACTTC
CASRGRTGGKETQYF
>once|TRBJ1-4|TRBV5-1|-
TGCGCCAGCAGAACTAGAGGACGGACCGTGGAGGCTAATGAAAAACTGTTTTTT
CASRTRGRTVEANEKLFF
>-|TRBJ2-7|TRBV7-2|TRBD1
TGTGCCAGCAGCCGGACAGGGAGATCCTACGAGCAGTACTTC
CASSRTGRSYEQYF
>-|TRBJ1-2|TRBV19|TRBD1
TGTGCCAGTACCAGGACAGGGATTTGGGGCTACACCTTC
CASTRTGIWGYTF
>-|TRBJ1-6|TRBV30|TRBD1
TGTGCCTGGGGGACAGGCTATAATTCACCCCTCCACTTT
CAWGTGYNSPLHF
>-|TRBJ1-4|TRBV10-3|-
TGTGCCATCAGTGAGCCGAAAACAGGGAGGGGTAATGAAAAACTGTTTTTT
CAISEPKTGRGNEKLFF
>-|TRBJ1-3|TRBV5-1|TRBD1
TGCGCCAGCAGCTTTGACAGGGGAAGCTCTGGAAACACCATATATTTT
CASSFDRGSSGNTIYF
>-|TRBJ1-3|TRBV21-1|-
TGTGCCAGCAGCAAAATCAGGGAATCCTCTGGAAACACCATATATTTT
CASSKIRESSGNTIYF
>few|TRBJ2-7|TRBV6-5|TRBD1
TGTGCCAGCAGTGCCCCCGGGACAGGCGAGCAGTACTTC
CASSAPGTGEQYF
>-|TRBJ2-7|TRBV7-2|TRBD2
TGTGCCAGCAGCTTTACTAGCGGGGGTTCCTACGAGCAGTACTTC
CASSFTSGGSYEQYF
>-|TRBJ2-2|TRBV5-1|TRBD2
TGCGCCAGCCGTACGGGGGGGCCTGTGACCGGGGAGCTGTTTTTT
CASRTGGPVTGELFF
>-|TRBJ2-1|TRBV7-2|-
TGTGCCAGCAGCTTTGGGGGAGGCTTTGTGTATGAGCAGTTCTTC
CASSFGGGFVYEQFF
>-|TRBJ1-2|TRBV19|-
TGTGCCAGTAGTATCGTGGCAGGGAAAAACTATGGCTACACCTTC
CASSIVAGKNYGYTF
>-|TRBJ2-1|TRBV30|-
TGTGCCTGGAGTGTGTCAGGGGTCAATGAGCAGTTCTTC
CAWSVSGVNEQFF
>-|TRBJ2-5|TRBV4-2|-
TGTGCCAGCGGAGTTAGGGGGGGGCGAAAAGAGACCCAGTACTTC
CASGVRGGRKETQYF
>-|TRBJ2-7|TRBV27|TRBD1
TGTGCCAGCAGTTTATTAACCCCCGGGACAGGAAAAAGGTACGAGCAGTACTTC
CASSLLTPGTGKRYEQYF
>few|TRBJ1-4|TRBV19|TRBD1
TGTGCCAGTAGTACCCCGACAGGGCTCGAAAAACTGTTTTTT
CASSTPTGLEKLFF
>once|TRBJ1-5|TRBV27|-
TGTGCCAGCAGTTTTAGGTCAGGGCATCAGCCCCAGCATTTT
CASSFRSGHQPQHF
>-|TRBJ2-3|TRBV9|TRBD2
TGTGCCAGCAGCGTTCTGGTCGGCGGGGGGAGCACAGATACGCAGTATTTT
CASSVLVGGGSTDTQYF
>-|TRBJ2-2|TRBV5-1|TRBD2
TGCGCCAGCAGCTTAGCGGGGGGGCCGGCCACCGGGGAGCTGTTTTTT
CASSLAGGPATGELFF
>once|TRBJ1-2|TRBV11-2|TRBD1
TGTGCCAGCAGCTTAGCAGGGTTACCGGGACAGGATCTCTATGGCTACACCTTC
CASSLAGLPGQDLYGYTF
>-|TRBJ2-2|TRBV7-2|-
TGTGCCAGCAGCTTACCCAGGGCCCTCACGAACACCGGGGAGCTGTTTTTT
CASSLPRALTNTGELFF
>-|TRBJ2-1|TRBV6-1|TRBD2
TGTGCCAGCAGTGTATCCGGGACTAACGCCTACAATGAGCAGTTCTTC
CASSVSGTNAYNEQFF
>-|TRBJ1-2|TRBV28|TRBD1
TGTGCCAGCAGTTTGGACAGGGACTATGGCTACACCTTC
CASSLDRDYGYTF
>-|TRBJ1-6|TRBV12-1|-
TGTGCCAGCAGCTTTGCGAGATACGGGGACAGGGATGGTTCACCCCTCCACTTT
CASSFARYGDRDGSPLHF
>-|TRBJ1-2|TRBV4-3|-
TGCGCCAGCAGCCAAGAGATCACGGTCGGGACTAACTATGGCTACACCTTC
CASSQEITVGTNYGYTF
>-|TRBJ1-5|TRBV28|TRBD1
TGTGCCAGCGGCCGGGGACAGGGGTTAAGGCCCCAGCATTTT
CASGRGQGLRPQHF
>-|TRBJ2-1|TRBV5-1|TRBD2
TGCGCCAGCAGCTTACTAGCGGGGGAATACAATGAGCAGTTCTTC
CASSLLAGEYNEQFF